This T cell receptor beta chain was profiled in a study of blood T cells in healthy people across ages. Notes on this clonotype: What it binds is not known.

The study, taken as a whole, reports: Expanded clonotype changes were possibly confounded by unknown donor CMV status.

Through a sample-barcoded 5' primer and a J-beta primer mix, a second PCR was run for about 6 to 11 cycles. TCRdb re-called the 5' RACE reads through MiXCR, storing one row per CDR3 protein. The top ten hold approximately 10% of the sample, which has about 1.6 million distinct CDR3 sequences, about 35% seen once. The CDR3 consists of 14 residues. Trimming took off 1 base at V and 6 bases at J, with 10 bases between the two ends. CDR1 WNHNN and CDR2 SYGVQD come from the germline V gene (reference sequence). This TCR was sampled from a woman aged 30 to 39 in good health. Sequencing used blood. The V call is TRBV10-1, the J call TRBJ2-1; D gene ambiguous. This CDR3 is CASSEFYSTNEQFF. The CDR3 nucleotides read TGCGCCAGCAGTGAGTTTTACAGTACCAATGAGCAGTTCTTC.